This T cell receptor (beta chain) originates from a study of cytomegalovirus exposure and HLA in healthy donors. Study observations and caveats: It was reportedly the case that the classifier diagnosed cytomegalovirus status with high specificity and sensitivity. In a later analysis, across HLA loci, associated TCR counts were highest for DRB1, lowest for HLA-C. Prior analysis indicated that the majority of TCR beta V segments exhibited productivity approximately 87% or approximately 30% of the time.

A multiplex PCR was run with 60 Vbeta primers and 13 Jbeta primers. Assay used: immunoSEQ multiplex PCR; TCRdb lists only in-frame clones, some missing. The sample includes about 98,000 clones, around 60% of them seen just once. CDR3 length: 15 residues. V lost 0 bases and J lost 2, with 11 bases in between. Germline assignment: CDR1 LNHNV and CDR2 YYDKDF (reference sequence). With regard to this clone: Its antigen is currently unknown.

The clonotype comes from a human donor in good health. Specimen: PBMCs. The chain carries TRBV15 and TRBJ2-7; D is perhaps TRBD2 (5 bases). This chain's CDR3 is CATSRDASRTYEQYF. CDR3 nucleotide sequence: TGTGCCACCAGCAGAGATGCTAGCAGAACCTACGAGCAGTACTTC. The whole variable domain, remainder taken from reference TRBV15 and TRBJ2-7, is DAMVIQNPRYQVTQFGKPVTLSCSQTLNHNVMYWYQQKSSQAPKLLFHYYDKDFNNEADTPDNFQSRRPNTSFCFLDIRSPGLGDTAMYLCATSRDASRTYEQYFGPGTRLTVT.